Listed below are T cell receptor beta chains from one sample, sequenced in a study of identical twins. TCRdb ran MiXCR on the 5' RACE reads and lists one entry per CDR3 protein. The data contain over 200,000 distinct CDR3 sequences, less than 9.5% of them seen just once; the ten biggest clones take up just over 5%. Input material: memory (CD45RO+) T cells sorted from blood. These receptors came from a young woman in good health. CDR3s include the opening cysteine and the closing phenylalanine or tryptophan. The D gene is left open where the match is weak. Clone size is stated in some rows and not others, as once, few, many or a class when expanded.

many	TRBV11-2	TRBJ2-3	TRBD1	TGTGCCAGCAGCCGCGGACAGGGGGGCACAGATACGCAGTATTTT	CASSRGQGGTDTQYF
.	TRBV9	TRBJ2-2	TRBD2	TGTGCCAGCAGCGGCGGAAAAGCGGGAGTCGGGGAGCTGTTTTTT	CASSGGKAGVGELFF
many	TRBV20-1	TRBJ2-7	.	TGCAGTGCTAGTCGTTCCGGACTCATTGAATATGAGCAGTACTTC	CSASRSGLIEYEQYF
few	TRBV7-9	TRBJ2-5	.	TGTGCCAGCAGCCGGATGGCCGCTCTTCAAGAGACCCAGTACTTC	CASSRMAALQETQYF
few	TRBV2	TRBJ2-7	.	TGTGCCAGCAGGAAGTTTCTCGAGCAGTACTTC	CASRKFLEQYF
.	TRBV6-5	TRBJ1-1	.	TGTGCCAGCAGTTACTTCTGGAGGGGGGGGTTTGAAGCTTTCTTT	CASSYFWRGGFEAFF
.	TRBV6-5	TRBJ1-2	.	TGTGCCAGCAGTTACGTAGCTGGGTCGGGGGGCTACACCTTC	CASSYVAGSGGYTF
few	TRBV4-3	TRBJ1-4	.	TGCGCCAGCAGCCAAGAACTACAGGGCCAACTGTTTTTT	CASSQELQGQLFF
.	TRBV29-1	TRBJ2-7	.	TGCAGCGCCGGACACGTCAACTACGAGCAGTACTTC	CSAGHVNYEQYF
few	TRBV30	TRBJ2-5	TRBD1	TGTGCCTGGAGGACAGGGATGAAGACCCAGTACTTC	CAWRTGMKTQYF
few	TRBV20-1	TRBJ2-3	.	TGCAGTGCTAGCAGGGGGGAAAATTCAGATACGCAGTATTTT	CSASRGENSDTQYF
many	TRBV6-1	TRBJ1-4	.	TGTGCCAGTAGGGGAATCGGTGAAAAACTGTTTTTT	CASRGIGEKLFF
medium-sized	TRBV7-9	TRBJ1-3	.	TGTGCCAGCAGCCAACCGGTAGGGGCTGGAAACACCATATATTTT	CASSQPVGAGNTIYF
few	TRBV7-2	TRBJ2-1	.	TGTGCCAGCAGCTTAGACTCCAGCGTTCGAAATGAGCAGTTCTTC	CASSLDSSVRNEQFF
few	TRBV7-3	TRBJ1-1	.	TGTGCCAGCAGCGACTTTCCGGGGGAAGCTTTCTTT	CASSDFPGEAFF
many	TRBV28	TRBJ2-7	.	TGTGCCAGCAGTCCCGGCGACAGCTCCTACGAGCAGTACTTC	CASSPGDSSYEQYF
once	TRBV2	TRBJ1-1	.	TGTGCCAGCAGGGACCCAGAGAACACTGAAGCTTTCTTT	CASRDPENTEAFF
few	TRBV4-2	TRBJ1-5	.	TGTGCCAGCAGCCAATTCGGGACATTGGATCAGCCCCAGCATTTT	CASSQFGTLDQPQHF
.	TRBV24-1	TRBJ2-3	.	TGTGCCACCCAAAGGGGTGGGGCTGGCACAGATACGCAGTATTTT	CATQRGGAGTDTQYF
many	TRBV12-5	TRBJ1-1	.	TGTGCTAGTGCCCCGGATTTATCCACTGAAGCTTTCTTT	CASAPDLSTEAFF
few	TRBV18	TRBJ1-6	TRBD1	TGTGCCAGCTCCAATGACAGGGGCTCCTATAATTCACCCCTCCACTTT	CASSNDRGSYNSPLHF
.	TRBV6-1	TRBJ1-2	.	TGTGCCAGCAGTGAGGGACCCACCTACTATGGCTACACCTTC	CASSEGPTYYGYTF
.	TRBV15	TRBJ2-6	.	TGTGCCACCAGCAGAAATGACTCTGGGGCCAACGTCCTGACTTTC	CATSRNDSGANVLTF
few	TRBV20-1	TRBJ1-1	.	TGCAGTGCTTCCCTTTCTCCCGACGGTGAAGCTTTCTTT	CSASLSPDGEAFF
.	TRBV15	TRBJ2-1	TRBD2	TGTGCCACCAGCAGAGATCTCTTTTCGGGAGGAATGTACAATGAGCAGTTCTTC	CATSRDLFSGGMYNEQFF
few	TRBV12-3/TRBV12-4	TRBJ2-5	.	TGTGCCAGCAGTTTTCGGGCCCCGACCCAGTACTTC	CASSFRAPTQYF
few	TRBV20-1	TRBJ1-1	.	TGCAGTGCTAGAATTATGAACACTGAAGCTTTCTTT	CSARIMNTEAFF
few	TRBV7-9	TRBJ1-1	.	TGTGCCAGCAGCCCGCTGACACTCATGAGGACTGAAGCTTTCTTT	CASSPLTLMRTEAFF
.	TRBV7-8	TRBJ2-7	.	TGTGCCAGCAGCTTATTAGCGTTAAGCTCCTACGAGCAGTACTTC	CASSLLALSSYEQYF
few	TRBV7-9	TRBJ2-3	.	TGTGCCAGCAGCTTAACGAAGCTTAGCACAGATACGCAGTATTTT	CASSLTKLSTDTQYF
few	TRBV25-1	TRBJ1-6	TRBD1	TGTGCCAGCAGTGATCCCCAGGGGGCGGATTCACCCCTCCACTTT	CASSDPQGADSPLHF
.	TRBV29-1	TRBJ1-5	.	TGCAGCGTTGAAGTTGGGGGGGGTCAGCCCCAGCATTTT	CSVEVGGGQPQHF
few	TRBV7-9	TRBJ1-2	.	TGTGCCAGCACCCTGACCCAGGATGACTATGGCTACACCTTC	CASTLTQDDYGYTF
many	TRBV7-2	TRBJ2-3	.	TGTGCCAGCAGCTTAGACCCGGGCACAGATACGCAGTATTTT	CASSLDPGTDTQYF
few	TRBV7-9	TRBJ2-7	TRBD1	TGTGCCAGCAGCTTACTGACAGGGGGCCCCTACGAGCAGTACTTC	CASSLLTGGPYEQYF
.	TRBV25-1	TRBJ2-7	.	TGTGCCAGCGTAGGCATGGGCTCCTACGAGCAGTACTTC	CASVGMGSYEQYF
.	TRBV5-1	TRBJ2-3	.	TGCGCCAGCAGCCGGATGGCGGTAACAGATACGCAGTATTTT	CASSRMAVTDTQYF